This T cell receptor beta chain was recovered during a study of T cells of healthy individuals. From the 5' RACE reads, TCRdb called clonotypes with MiXCR, one entry per CDR3 protein. Here the sample spans fewer than 70,000 distinct CDR3 sequences, under 15% being singletons. In this sample, this clonotype turned up many times. V trimming: 0 bases; J trimming: 1 base; junction bases outside the gene matches: 9. CDR3 length: 18 residues. Germline CDR1 SGHTS, CDR2 YDEGEE. The gene calls are TRBV5-8 and TRBJ2-5; the match to TRBD2 covers 10 bases. The TCR comes from a human donor in good health. The CDR3 bases are TGTGCCAGCAGCTTGGCGGTCTCTAGCGGGGGAATCCAAGAGACCCAGTACTTC. It translates to CASSLAVSSGGIQETQYF. The whole variable domain, remainder taken from reference TRBV5-8 and TRBJ2-5, is EAGVTQSPTHLIKTRGQQATLRCSPISGHTSVYWYQQALGLGLQFLLWYDEGEERNRGNFPPRFSGRQFPNYSSELNVNALELEDSALYLCASSLAVSSGGIQETQYFGPGTRLLVL.